This T cell receptor (beta chain) originates from a study of T cell responses to AZD1222 COVID-19 vaccine. Study in general: Combined were second doses at about 4 or about 12 weeks.

This CDR3 contains 12 residues. Between the trimmed V and J ends, which lost 0 bases and 12 bases, there was a span of 9 bases. The germline V gene has CDR1 MNHEY and CDR2 SVGEGT. Assay used: immunoSEQ multiplex PCR; TCRdb lists only in-frame clones, some missing. The repertoire holds roughly 100,000 clones, with about 80% as singletons. Overall study findings and caveats: Repertoire collection took place solely once the T cell response had peaked. Breadth and depth of Spike-specific TCRs rose after two AZD1222 doses. Donors were chiefly white British, with a greater number of females, and clonal diversity was perhaps underestimated.

As to this clone: Its specificity is unknown.

The receptor's source is an adult in good health. Sequences were derived from peripheral blood, sampled on day 0 of AZD1222 vaccination. V gene TRBV6-2 or TRBV6-3 combines with J gene TRBJ2-1, with D perhaps TRBD2 (6 bases). The CDR3 coding sequence is TGTGCCAGCAGTTACTCGGGACTTTGGCAGTTCTTC. This codes for CASSYSGLWQFF.